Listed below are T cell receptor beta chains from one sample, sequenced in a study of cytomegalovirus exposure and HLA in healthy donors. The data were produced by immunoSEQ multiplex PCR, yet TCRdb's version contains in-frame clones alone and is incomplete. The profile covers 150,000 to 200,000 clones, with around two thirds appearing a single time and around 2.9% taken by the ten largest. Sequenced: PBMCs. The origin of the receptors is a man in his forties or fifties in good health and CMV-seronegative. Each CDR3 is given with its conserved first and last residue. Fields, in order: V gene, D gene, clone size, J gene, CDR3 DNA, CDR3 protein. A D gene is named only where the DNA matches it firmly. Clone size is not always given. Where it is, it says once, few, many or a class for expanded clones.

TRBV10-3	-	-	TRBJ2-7	TGTGCCATCAGTGAGTGGGGGGGGGCGTACTACGAGCAGTACTTC	CAISEWGGAYYEQYF
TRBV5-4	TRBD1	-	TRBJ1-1	TGTGCCAGCAGCCGTAAAGACAGGGTCACTGAAGCTTTCTTT	CASSRKDRVTEAFF
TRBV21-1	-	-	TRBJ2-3	TGTGCCAGCTCTCCGAAAGTTCCGGCGGGACCTAGCACAGATACGCAGTATTTT	CASSPKVPAGPSTDTQYF
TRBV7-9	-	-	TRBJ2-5	TGTGCCAGCAGCTTAGGTAGCTCTGAGACCCAGTACTTC	CASSLGSSETQYF
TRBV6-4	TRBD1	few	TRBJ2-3	TGTGCCAGCAGCGACTGGGACAGGGGAAAAGATACGCAGTATTTT	CASSDWDRGKDTQYF
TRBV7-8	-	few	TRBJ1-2	TGTGCCAGCAGCACCCGGGTCCTTAACAACTATGGCTACACCTTC	CASSTRVLNNYGYTF
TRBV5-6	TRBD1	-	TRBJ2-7	TGTGCCAGCAGTCGGGGACAGGAGAAACCCCCCTACGAGCAGTACTTC	CASSRGQEKPPYEQYF
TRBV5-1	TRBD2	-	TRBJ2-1	TGCGCCAGCAGCCCGATATTCGACCTAGCGGGGGCTACCTACAATGAGCAGTTCTTC	CASSPIFDLAGATYNEQFF
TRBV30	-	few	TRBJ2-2	TGTGCCTGCCACGATAGCGGGAACACCGGGGAGCTGTTTTTT	CACHDSGNTGELFF
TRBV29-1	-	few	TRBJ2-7	TGCAGCGTTCGAACAGGGGGGGCCGGCGAGCAGTACTTC	CSVRTGGAGEQYF